Below, one T cell receptor (beta chain) is given with its context. Its antigen is as yet unknown. The CDR3 covers 13 residues. Trimming shortened V by 0 bases and J by 8 bases, and 5 bases separated the two germline ends. Germline V CDR1 and CDR2: MNHEY, SVGAGI. PCR was performed using 60 Vbeta and 13 Jbeta primers. TCRdb's table, derived via immunoSEQ multiplex PCR, lists solely in-frame clones and lacks some. This sample's clone table lists 45,000 to 60,000 clones. This sample is part of a study of cytomegalovirus exposure and HLA in healthy donors. Whole-study findings and limits: Later genetic work tied a missense DCLRE1C variant to beta-chain V and J trimming.

Nominally healthy donors provided the samples, though records likely missed some immune exposures. This receptor was taken from a male donor in good health and CMV-seronegative. The source material was PBMCs. V and J are TRBV6-5 and TRBJ1-6; no firm D call. The CDR3 region is CASSYSADSPLHF. CDR3 DNA sequence: TGTGCCAGCAGTTACTCGGCGGATTCACCCCTCCACTTT.